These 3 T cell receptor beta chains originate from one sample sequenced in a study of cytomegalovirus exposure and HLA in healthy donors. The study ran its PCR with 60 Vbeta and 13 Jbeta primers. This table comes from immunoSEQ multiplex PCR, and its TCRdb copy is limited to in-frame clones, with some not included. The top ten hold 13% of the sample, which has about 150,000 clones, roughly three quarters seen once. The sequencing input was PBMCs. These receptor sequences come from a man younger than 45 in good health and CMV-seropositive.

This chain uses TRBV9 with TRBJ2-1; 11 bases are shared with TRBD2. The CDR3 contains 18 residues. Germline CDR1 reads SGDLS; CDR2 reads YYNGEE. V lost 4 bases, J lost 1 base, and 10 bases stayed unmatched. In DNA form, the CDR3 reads TGTGCCAGCAGCACGACACCTACTAGCGGGAGTTCCTACAATGAGCAGTTCTTC. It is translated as CASSTTPTSGSSYNEQFF.

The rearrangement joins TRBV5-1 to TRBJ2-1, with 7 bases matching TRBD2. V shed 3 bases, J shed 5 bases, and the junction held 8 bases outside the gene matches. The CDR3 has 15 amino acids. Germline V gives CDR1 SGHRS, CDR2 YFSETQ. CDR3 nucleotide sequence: TGCGCCAGCAGCTGGGGCTCTCTAGCGGACAATGAGCAGTTCTTC. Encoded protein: CASSWGSLADNEQFF.

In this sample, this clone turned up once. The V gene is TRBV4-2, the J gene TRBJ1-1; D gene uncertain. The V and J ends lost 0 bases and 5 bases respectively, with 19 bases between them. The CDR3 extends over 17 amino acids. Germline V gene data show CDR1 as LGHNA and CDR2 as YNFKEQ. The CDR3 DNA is TGTGCCAGCAGCCAAGATCGTCGGCTCGGAGCTAGGACTGAAGCTTTCTTT. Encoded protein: CASSQDRRLGARTEAFF.